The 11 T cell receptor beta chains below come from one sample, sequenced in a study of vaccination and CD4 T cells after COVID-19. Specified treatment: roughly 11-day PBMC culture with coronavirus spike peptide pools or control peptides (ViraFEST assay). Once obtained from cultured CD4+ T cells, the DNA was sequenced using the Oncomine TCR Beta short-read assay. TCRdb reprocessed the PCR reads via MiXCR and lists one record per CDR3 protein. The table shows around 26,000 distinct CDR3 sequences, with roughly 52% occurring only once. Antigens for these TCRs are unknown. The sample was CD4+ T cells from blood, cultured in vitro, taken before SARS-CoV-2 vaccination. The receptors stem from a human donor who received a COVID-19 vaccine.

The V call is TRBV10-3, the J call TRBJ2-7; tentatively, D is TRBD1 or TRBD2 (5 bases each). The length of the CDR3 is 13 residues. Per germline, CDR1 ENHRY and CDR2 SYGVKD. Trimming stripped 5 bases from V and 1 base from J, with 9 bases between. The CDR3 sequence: CAISPGPSYEQYF. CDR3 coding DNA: TGTGCCATCAGTCCGGGGCCATCCTACGAGCAGTACTTC.

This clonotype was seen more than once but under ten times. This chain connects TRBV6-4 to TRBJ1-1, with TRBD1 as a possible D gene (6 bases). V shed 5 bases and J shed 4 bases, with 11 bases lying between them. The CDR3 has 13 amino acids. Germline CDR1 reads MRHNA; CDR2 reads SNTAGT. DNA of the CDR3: TGTGCCAGCAGTTTAGGACAGTCCACTGAAGCTTTCTTT. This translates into CASSLGQSTEAFF.

CDR3 in amino acids: CAISADWGEEETQYF. DNA for the CDR3: TGTGCCATCAGTGCCGACTGGGGGGAGGAGGAGACCCAGTACTTC. The chain employs TRBV10-3 and TRBJ2-5, with a possible D match to TRBD2 (6 bases). Trimming stripped 4 bases from V and 5 bases from J, with 17 bases between. This CDR3 is 15 amino acids long. Per the germline V gene, CDR1 is ENHRY and CDR2 is SYGVKD.

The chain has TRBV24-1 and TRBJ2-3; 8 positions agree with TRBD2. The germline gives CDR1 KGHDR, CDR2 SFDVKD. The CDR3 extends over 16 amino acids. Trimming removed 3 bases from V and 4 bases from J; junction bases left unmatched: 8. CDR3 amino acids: CATSDRTGGASDTQYF. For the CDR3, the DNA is TGTGCCACCAGTGATCGCACCGGGGGGGCATCAGATACGCAGTATTTT.

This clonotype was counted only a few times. The CDR3 nucleotides read TGTGCCAGTAGTATAGGACCGCAGGGGTACCAGCCCCAGCATTTT. Its translation: CASSIGPQGYQPQHF. The V call is TRBV19, the J call TRBJ1-5; perhaps TRBD1 as D (6 bases). Trimming removed 1 base from V and 7 bases from J, with 14 bases in between. This CDR3 is built from 15 residues. Germline CDR1 and CDR2: LNHDA and SQIVND (reference sequence).

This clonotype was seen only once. As DNA, the CDR3 is TGTGCCAGCAGCGAGGGACTAGCGGGGGATTACGAGCAGTACTTC. Residues: CASSEGLAGDYEQYF. V is TRBV3-1 and J is TRBJ2-7; 14 bases align to TRBD2. Losses at the gene ends were 5 bases for V and 4 bases for J; bases not matched to a gene: 4. This CDR3 has 15 amino acids. Germline V gene lookup returns CDR1 LGHDT and CDR2 YNNKEL (reference sequence).

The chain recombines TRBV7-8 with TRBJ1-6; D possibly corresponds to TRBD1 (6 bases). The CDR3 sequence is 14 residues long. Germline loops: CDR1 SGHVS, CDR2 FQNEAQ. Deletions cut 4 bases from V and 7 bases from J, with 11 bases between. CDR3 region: CASSSRGGNSPLHF. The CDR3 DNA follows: TGTGCCAGCAGCTCCCGCGGGGGCAATTCACCCCTCCACTTT.

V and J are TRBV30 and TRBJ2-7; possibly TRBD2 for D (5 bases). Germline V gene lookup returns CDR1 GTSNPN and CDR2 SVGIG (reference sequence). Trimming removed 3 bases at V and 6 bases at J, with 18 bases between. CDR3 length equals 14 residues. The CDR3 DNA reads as TGTGCCTGGAGCGCCCTTAGGACTGGACTCGAGCAGTACTTC. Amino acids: CAWSALRTGLEQYF.

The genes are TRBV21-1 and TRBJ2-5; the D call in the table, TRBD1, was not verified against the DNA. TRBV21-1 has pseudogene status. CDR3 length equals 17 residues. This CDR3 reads CASSPRPGLWHKATQYF. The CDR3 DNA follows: TGTGCCAGCAGTCCACGCCCGGGGTTGTGGCACAAGGCGACCCAGTACTTC.

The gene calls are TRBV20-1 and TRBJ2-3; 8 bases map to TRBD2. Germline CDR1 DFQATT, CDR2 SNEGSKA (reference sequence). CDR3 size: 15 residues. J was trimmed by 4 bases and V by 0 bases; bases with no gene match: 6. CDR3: CSARDRTSGADTQYF. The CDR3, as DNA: TGCAGTGCTAGAGATCGTACTAGCGGCGCAGATACGCAGTATTTT.

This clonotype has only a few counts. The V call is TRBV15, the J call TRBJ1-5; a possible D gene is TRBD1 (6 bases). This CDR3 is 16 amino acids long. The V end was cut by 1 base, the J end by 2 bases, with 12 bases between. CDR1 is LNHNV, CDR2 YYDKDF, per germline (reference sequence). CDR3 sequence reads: CATSRGGNRGNQPQHF. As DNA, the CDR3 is TGTGCCACCAGCAGAGGGGGGAACAGGGGCAATCAGCCCCAGCATTTT.